This T cell receptor beta chain was sequenced during a study of cytomegalovirus exposure and HLA in healthy donors. Regarding the study as a whole: Reports indicated that the classifier achieved high specificity and sensitivity in diagnosing cytomegalovirus status. Many donors shared some public TCRs, even though most TCR sequences were rare. The study recorded 164 TCR beta chains that were cytomegalovirus-associated.

The CDR3 runs 15 residues. In germline, CDR1 is WNHNN, CDR2 SYGVQD (reference sequence). The ends lost 7 bases at V and 5 bases at J; junction bases unmatched: 8. Sequenced by immunoSEQ multiplex PCR; TCRdb stores in-frame clones only, minus some. The data show tens of thousands of clones, just under 95% seen once. As regards this clone: Its antigen remains unidentified.

Separation from the roughly 670-subject first cohort characterized the roughly 120-subject validation cohort, to which the donors belonged. The sample was PBMCs. This rearrangement joins TRBV10-1 to TRBJ2-2, with 9 bases that match TRBD1. The source of this sequence is a man younger than 35 in good health and CMV-seronegative. CDR3: CASTGGQGGTGELFF. In DNA form, the CDR3 reads TGCGCCAGCACTGGGGGACAGGGCGGGACCGGGGAGCTGTTTTTT.